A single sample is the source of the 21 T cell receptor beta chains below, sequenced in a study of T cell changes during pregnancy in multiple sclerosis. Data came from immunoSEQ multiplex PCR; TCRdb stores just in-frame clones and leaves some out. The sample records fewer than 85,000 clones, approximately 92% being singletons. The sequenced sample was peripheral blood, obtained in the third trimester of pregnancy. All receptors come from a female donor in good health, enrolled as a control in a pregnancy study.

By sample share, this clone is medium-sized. DNA of the CDR3: TGTGCCAGCAGCGCACAGGGGGCAGGGCCCAAAAACATTCAGTACTTC. Protein product: CASSAQGAGPKNIQYF. The chain recombines TRBV9 with TRBJ2-4, with TRBD1 identical over 9 bases. The CDR3 sequence is 16 residues long. Germline V lookup: CDR1 SGDLS, CDR2 YYNGEE. V gave up 3 bases and J gave up 2 bases; unmatched junction bases: 6.

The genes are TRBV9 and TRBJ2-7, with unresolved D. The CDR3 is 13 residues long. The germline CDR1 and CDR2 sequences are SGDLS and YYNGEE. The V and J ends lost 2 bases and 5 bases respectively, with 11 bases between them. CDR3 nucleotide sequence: TGTGCCAGCAGCGTCGGCAGGTCAGACGAGCAGTACTTC. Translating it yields CASSVGRSDEQYF.

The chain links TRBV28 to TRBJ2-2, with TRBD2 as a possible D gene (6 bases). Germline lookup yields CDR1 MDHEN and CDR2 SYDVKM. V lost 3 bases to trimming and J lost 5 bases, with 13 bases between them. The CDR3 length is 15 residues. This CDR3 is CASSFEIAGTGELFF. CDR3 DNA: TGTGCCAGCAGTTTCGAGATCGCGGGAACCGGGGAGCTGTTTTTT.

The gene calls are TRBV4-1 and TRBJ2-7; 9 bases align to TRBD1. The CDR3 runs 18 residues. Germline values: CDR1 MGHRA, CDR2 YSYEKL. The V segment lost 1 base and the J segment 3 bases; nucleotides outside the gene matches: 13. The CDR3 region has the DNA TGCGCCAGCAGCCAAGCCCTCACCCCGGGACAGGGTATCTACGAGCAGTACTTC. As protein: CASSQALTPGQGIYEQYF.

The CDR3 bases are TGTGCCAGTAGTATAGTGGGGGGAAGCTCCTACGAGCAGTACTTC. Amino acids: CASSIVGGSSYEQYF. The chain uses TRBV19 and TRBJ2-7; perhaps TRBD2 as D (6 bases). Per the germline V gene, CDR1 is LNHDA and CDR2 is SQIVND (reference sequence). With 1 base removed from V and 0 bases from J, the gap between germline ends came to 10 bases. CDR3 length equals 15 residues.

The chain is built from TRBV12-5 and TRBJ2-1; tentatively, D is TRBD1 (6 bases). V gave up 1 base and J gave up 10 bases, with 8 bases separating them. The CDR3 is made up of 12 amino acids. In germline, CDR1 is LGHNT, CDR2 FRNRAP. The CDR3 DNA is TGTGCTAGTGGTTTGGGGGACATGGAGCAGTTCTTC. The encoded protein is CASGLGDMEQFF.

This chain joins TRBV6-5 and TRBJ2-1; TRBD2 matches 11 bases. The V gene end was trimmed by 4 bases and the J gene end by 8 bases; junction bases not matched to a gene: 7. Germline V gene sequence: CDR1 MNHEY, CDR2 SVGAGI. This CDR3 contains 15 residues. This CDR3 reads CASSSLSGGAYEQFF. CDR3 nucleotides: TGTGCCAGCAGTTCCCTTAGCGGGGGGGCCTATGAGCAGTTCTTC.

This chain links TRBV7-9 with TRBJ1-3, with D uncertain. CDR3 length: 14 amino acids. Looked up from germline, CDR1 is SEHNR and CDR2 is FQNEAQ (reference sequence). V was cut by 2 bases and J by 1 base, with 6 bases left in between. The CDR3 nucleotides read TGTGCCAGCAGCTTAAGAGTTTCTGGAAACACCATATATTTT. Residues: CASSLRVSGNTIYF.

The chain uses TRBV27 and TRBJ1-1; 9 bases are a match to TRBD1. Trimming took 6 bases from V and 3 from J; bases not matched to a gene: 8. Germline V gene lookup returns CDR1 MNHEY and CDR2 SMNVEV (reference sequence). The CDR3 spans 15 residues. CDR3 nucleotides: TGTGCCAGCAGCAGACAGGGGGAAATCTACACTGAAGCTTTCTTT. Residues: CASSRQGEIYTEAFF.

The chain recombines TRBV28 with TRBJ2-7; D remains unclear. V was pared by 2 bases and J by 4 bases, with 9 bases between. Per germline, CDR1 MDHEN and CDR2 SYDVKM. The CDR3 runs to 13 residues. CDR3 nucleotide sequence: TGTGCCAGCAGTTTAAGTGACATATACGAGCAGTACTTC. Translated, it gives CASSLSDIYEQYF.

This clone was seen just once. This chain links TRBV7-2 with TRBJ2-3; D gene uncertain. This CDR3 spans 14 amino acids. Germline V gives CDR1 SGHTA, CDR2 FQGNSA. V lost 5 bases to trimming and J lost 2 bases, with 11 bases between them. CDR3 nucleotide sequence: TGTGCCAGCAGCGTCGACACTGCCACAGATACGCAGTATTTT. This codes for CASSVDTATDTQYF.

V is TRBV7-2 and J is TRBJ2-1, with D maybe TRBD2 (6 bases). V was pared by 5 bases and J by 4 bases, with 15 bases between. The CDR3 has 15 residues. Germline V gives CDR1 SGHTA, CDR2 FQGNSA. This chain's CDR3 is CASSHIRELYNEQFF. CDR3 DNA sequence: TGTGCCAGCAGCCATATTCGGGAGTTGTACAATGAGCAGTTCTTC.

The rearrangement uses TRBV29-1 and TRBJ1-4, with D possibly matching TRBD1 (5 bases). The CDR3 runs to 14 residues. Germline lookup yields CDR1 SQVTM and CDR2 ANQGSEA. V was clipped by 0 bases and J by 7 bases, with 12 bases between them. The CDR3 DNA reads TGCAGCGTTGAAGATCGGGGGGTAACTGAAAAACTGTTTTTT. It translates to CSVEDRGVTEKLFF. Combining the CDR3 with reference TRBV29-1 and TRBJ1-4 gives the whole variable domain SAVISQKPSRDICQRGTSLTIQCQVDSQVTMMFWYRQQPGQSLTLIATANQGSEATYESGFVIDKFPISRPNLTFSTLTVSNMSPEDSSIYLCSVEDRGVTEKLFFGSGTQLSVL.

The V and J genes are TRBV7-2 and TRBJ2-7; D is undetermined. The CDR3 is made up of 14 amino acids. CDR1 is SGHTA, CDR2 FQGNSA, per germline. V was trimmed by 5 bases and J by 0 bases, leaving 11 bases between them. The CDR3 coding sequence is TGTGCCAGCAGCCCCAGTACGATCTCCTACGAGCAGTACTTC. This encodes CASSPSTISYEQYF.

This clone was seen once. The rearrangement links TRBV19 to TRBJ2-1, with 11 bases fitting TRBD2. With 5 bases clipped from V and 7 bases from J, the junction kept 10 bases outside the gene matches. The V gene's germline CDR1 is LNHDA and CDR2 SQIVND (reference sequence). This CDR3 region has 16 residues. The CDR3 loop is CASSRLAGGVANEQFF. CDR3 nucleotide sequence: TGTGCCAGTAGTCGGCTAGCGGGAGGAGTGGCGAATGAGCAGTTCTTC.

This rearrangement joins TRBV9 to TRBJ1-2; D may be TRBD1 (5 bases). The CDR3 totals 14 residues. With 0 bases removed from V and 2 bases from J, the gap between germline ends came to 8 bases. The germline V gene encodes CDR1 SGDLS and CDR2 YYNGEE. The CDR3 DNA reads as TGTGCCAGCAGCGTAGATGACAGCAACTATGGCTACACCTTC. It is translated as CASSVDDSNYGYTF. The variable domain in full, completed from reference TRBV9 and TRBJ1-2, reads DSGVTQTPKHLITATGQRVTLRCSPRSGDLSVYWYQQSLDQGLQFLIQYYNGEERAKGNILERFSAQQFPDLHSELNLSSLELGDSALYFCASSVDDSNYGYTFGSGTRLTVV.

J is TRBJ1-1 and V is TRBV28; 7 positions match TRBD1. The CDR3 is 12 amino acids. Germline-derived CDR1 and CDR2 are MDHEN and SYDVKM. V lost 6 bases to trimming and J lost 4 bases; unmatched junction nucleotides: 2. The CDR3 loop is CASRSGGTEAFF. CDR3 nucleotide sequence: TGTGCCAGCAGATCAGGGGGCACTGAAGCTTTCTTT. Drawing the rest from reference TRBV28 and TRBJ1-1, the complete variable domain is DVKVTQSSRYLVKRTGEKVFLECVQDMDHENMFWYRQDPGLGLRLIYFSYDVKMKEKGDIPEGYSVSREKKERFSLILESASTNQTSMYLCASRSGGTEAFFGQGTRLTVV.

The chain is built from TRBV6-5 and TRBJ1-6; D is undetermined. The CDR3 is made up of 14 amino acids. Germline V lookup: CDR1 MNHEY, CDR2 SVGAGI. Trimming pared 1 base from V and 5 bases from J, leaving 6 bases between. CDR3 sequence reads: CASSYWQDNSPLHF. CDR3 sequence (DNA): TGTGCCAGCAGTTACTGGCAGGATAATTCACCCCTCCACTTT.

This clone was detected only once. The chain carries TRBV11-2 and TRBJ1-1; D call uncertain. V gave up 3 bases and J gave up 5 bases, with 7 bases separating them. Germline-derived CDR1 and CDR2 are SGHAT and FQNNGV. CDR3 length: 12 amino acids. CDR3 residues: CASSLTRTEAFF. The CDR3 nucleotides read TGTGCCAGCAGCTTGACTCGAACTGAAGCTTTCTTT.

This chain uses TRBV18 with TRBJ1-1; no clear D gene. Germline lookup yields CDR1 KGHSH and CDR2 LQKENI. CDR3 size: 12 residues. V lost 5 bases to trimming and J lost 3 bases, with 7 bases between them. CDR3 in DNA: TGTGCCAGCTCAGGGCAGGACACTGAAGCTTTCTTT. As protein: CASSGQDTEAFF.

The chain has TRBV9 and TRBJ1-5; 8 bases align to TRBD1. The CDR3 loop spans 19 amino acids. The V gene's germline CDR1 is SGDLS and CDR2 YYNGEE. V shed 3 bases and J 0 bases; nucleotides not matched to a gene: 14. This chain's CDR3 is CASSELNLDRVNSNQPQHF. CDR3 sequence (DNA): TGTGCCAGCAGCGAATTAAACCTGGACAGGGTGAATAGCAATCAGCCCCAGCATTTT. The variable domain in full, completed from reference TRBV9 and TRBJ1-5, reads DSGVTQTPKHLITATGQRVTLRCSPRSGDLSVYWYQQSLDQGLQFLIQYYNGEERAKGNILERFSAQQFPDLHSELNLSSLELGDSALYFCASSELNLDRVNSNQPQHFGDGTRLSIL.